These T cell receptor beta chains were read from a single sample in a study of cytomegalovirus exposure and HLA in healthy donors. The data were produced by immunoSEQ multiplex PCR, yet TCRdb's version contains in-frame clones alone and is incomplete. This sample has 95,000 to 110,000 clones, with roughly a tenth found just once. Sequencing was done on a sample of PBMCs. The receptor set was obtained from a man aged 40-50 years in good health and CMV-seropositive. The CDR3 runs from the conserved cysteine through the conserved F or W.

v_call cdr3_length cdr3_aa
TRBV28 15 CASSFSLIRSNEQFF
TRBV29-1 12 CSVVQENTEAFF
TRBV29-1 14 CSVGTGTYQETQYF
TRBV15 14 CATRYSGKSDTQYF
TRBV10-2 16 CASDPGLAGPTGELFF
TRBV6-5 15 CASSYPLARGGELFF
TRBV5-8 16 CASRRLTFLAGEKLFF
TRBV19 13 CASRQQGFYGYTF
TRBV19 16 CASVSGREGYNSPLHF
TRBV19 14 CASSSRTNSYEQYF
TRBV6-5 13 CASSYQTGSEQYF
TRBV7-9 16 CASSLTYRAGGETQYF
TRBV14 16 CASSQREGAGNQPQHF
TRBV6-1 15 CASRRGGGNTGELFF
TRBV7-9 13 CASGGQSNQPQHF
TRBV2 12 CASSWTDYEQYF
TRBV6-1 12 CASSEGSNEQFF
TRBV7-2 14 CASSLAGREDTQYF
TRBV10-3 16 CAISEPRVAGAYEQYF
TRBV6-5 15 CASSYSSFVADTQYF
TRBV6-1 10 CASKEEGYTF
TRBV10-1 17 CASSDGGSGSSYNEQFF
TRBV9 14 CASSTTVGQETQYF
TRBV9 13 CASSVLLSGELFF
TRBV18 13 CASTEGIDTEAFF
TRBV2 16 CASKLGLAGITGELFF
TRBV6-5 15 CASSYSGGRPYEQYF
TRBV13 15 CASSLVGDNTDTQYF
TRBV11-3 16 CASSPGVGHSGNTIYF
TRBV10-3 14 CASAYRDPTGELFF
TRBV7-3 15 CASSLKAGSLNEQFF
TRBV5-1 13 CASSSDSNQPQHF
TRBV2 16 CANLAGGYPSTDTQYF
TRBV28 19 CASSFPGTSGVEVTDTQYF
TRBV9 16 CASSVRGRTFSDTQYF